This T cell receptor (beta chain) was sequenced in a study of OX40 agonist ivuxolimab in advanced cancers. Study in general: Past anti-PD-1, anti-PD-L1 or anti-CTLA-4 therapy was accepted, and roughly 37% had received some. Three patients responded partially, comprising one with hepatocellular carcinoma and two with cutaneous melanoma. Findings of the study overall: At 0.1 to 3.0 mg/kg, CD4+ and CD8+ blood T cells expanded clonally by week 6.

Data came from immunoSEQ multiplex PCR; TCRdb stores just in-frame clones and leaves some out. The sample comprises 35,000 to 45,000 clones, 75% to 90% of which are singletons, and approximately 4.4% rests with the top ten. In regard to this clone: Its antigen is unknown.

The receptor was isolated from an adult with an advanced solid tumor such as melanoma, head and neck, liver or kidney cancer. The source material was CD4+ or CD8+ T cells sorted from blood, sampled in a trial of the OX40 agonist ivuxolimab.

DNA for the CDR3: TGTGCCAGCAGCAATAGACGACAGGGGTTTTCGGATACGCAGTATTTT. Residues: CASSNRRQGFSDTQYF. V usage is TRBV7-3 and J usage is TRBJ2-3; TRBD1 agrees at 8 bases. The CDR3 sequence is 16 residues long. Trimming removed 5 bases from V and 6 bases from J; junction bases left unmatched: 13. Germline CDR1 reads SGHTA; CDR2 reads FQGTGA.